There are many counts of the clone carrying this TCR beta chain. Its antigen is undetermined. The sample is drawn from a study of early T cells in non-severe SARS-CoV-2 infection. Findings and caveats of the study: Clonotype matching in VDJdb favored anti-spike CD8 responses and did not capture private and CD4 specificities.

TCRdb re-analysed the 5' RACE reads in MiXCR, keeping a single row per CDR3 protein. The sample carries some 38,000 distinct CDR3 sequences, around 3.9% recorded once. The CDR3 runs 16 residues. V lost 5 bases and J lost 2, with 16 bases in between. In germline, CDR1 is SGHVS, CDR2 FQNEAQ. The sequenced material came from whole blood. The chain employs TRBV7-8 and TRBJ1-3; tentative D call: TRBD1 (6 bases). This receptor was obtained from an adult who was a healthcare worker with PCR-confirmed SARS-CoV-2 infection or an uninfected control (not recorded which). The CDR3 nucleotides read TGTGCCAGCAGCCAAGAAGGGGGGACGACTGGAAACACCATATATTTT. It yields the protein CASSQEGGTTGNTIYF.